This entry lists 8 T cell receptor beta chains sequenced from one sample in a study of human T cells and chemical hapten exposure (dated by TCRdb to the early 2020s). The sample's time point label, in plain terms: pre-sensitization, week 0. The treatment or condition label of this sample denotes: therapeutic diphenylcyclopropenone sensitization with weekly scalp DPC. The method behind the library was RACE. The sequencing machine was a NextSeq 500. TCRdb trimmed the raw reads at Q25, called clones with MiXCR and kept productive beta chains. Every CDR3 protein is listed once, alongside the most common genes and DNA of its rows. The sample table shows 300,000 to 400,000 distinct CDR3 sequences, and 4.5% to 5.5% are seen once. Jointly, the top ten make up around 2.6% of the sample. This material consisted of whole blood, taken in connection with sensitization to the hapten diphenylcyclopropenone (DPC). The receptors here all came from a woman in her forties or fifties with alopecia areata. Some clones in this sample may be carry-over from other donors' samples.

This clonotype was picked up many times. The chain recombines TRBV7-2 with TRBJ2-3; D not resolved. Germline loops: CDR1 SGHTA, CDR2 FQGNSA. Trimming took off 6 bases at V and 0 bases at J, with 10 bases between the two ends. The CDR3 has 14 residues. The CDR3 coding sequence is TGTGCCAGCAGTTTTTACGCTAGCACAGATACGCAGTATTTT. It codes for CASSFYASTDTQYF. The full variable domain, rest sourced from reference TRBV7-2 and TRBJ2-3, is GAGVSQSPSNKVTEKGKDVELRCDPISGHTALYWYRQSLGQGLEFLIYFQGNSAPDKSGLPSDRFSAERTGGSVSTLTIQRTQQEDSAVYLCASSFYASTDTQYFGPGTRLTVL.

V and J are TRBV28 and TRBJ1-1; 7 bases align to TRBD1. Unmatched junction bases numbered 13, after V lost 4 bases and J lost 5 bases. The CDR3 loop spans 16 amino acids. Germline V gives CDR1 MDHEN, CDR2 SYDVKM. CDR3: CASSSSPDRRKTEAFF. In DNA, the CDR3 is TGTGCCAGCAGTTCCTCCCCGGACAGGCGAAAGACTGAAGCTTTCTTT.

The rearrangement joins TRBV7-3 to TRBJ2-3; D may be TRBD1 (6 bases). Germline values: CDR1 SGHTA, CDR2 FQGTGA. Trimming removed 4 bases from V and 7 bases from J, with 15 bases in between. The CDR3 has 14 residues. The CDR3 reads CASSSDKGVNTQYF. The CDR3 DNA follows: TGTGCCAGCAGCTCCGACAAGGGGGTAAATACGCAGTATTTT. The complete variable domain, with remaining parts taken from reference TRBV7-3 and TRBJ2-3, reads GAGVSQTPSNKVTEKGKYVELRCDPISGHTALYWYRQSLGQGPEFLIYFQGTGAADDSGLPNDRFFAVRPEGSVSTLKIQRTERGDSAVYLCASSSDKGVNTQYFGPGTRLTVL.

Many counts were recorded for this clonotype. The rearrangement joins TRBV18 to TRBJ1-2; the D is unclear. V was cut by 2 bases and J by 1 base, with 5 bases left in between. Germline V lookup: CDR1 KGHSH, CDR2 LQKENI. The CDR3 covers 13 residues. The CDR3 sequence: CASSPTDNYGYTF. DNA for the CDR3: TGTGCCAGCTCACCAACAGATAACTATGGCTACACCTTC.

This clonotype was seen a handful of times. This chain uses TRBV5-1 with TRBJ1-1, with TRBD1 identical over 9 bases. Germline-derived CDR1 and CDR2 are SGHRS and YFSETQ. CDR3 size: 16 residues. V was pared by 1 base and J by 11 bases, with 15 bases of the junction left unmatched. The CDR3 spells CASSLKGQGPTMGAFF. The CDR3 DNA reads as TGCGCCAGCAGCTTGAAGGGACAGGGCCCCACCATGGGGGCTTTCTTT.

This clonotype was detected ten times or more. The CDR3 sequence: CASSNRGGNQPQHF. CDR3 in DNA: TGTGCCAGCAGTAACAGGGGGGGCAATCAGCCCCAGCATTTT. The chain carries TRBV27 and TRBJ1-5; 8 bases line up with TRBD1. The germline gives CDR1 MNHEY, CDR2 SMNVEV (reference sequence). This CDR3 is built from 14 residues. The J segment lost 2 bases and the V segment lost 5 bases, leaving 2 bases of the junction unmatched.

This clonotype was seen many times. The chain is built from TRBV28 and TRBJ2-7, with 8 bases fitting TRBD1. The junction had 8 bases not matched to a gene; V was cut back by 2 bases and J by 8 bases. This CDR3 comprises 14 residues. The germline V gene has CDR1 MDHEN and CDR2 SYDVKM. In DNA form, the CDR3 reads TGTGCCAGCAGTTTAAGGGACAGGACCCGACAGCAGTACTTC. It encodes CASSLRDRTRQQYF.

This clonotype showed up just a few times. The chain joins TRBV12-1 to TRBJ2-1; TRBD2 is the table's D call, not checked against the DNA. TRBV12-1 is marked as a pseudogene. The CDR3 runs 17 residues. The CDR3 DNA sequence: TGTGCCAGCAGCTTTTGTGTTAGCGGGAGGCCGTACAATGAGCAGTTCTTC. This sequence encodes CASSFCVSGRPYNEQFF.